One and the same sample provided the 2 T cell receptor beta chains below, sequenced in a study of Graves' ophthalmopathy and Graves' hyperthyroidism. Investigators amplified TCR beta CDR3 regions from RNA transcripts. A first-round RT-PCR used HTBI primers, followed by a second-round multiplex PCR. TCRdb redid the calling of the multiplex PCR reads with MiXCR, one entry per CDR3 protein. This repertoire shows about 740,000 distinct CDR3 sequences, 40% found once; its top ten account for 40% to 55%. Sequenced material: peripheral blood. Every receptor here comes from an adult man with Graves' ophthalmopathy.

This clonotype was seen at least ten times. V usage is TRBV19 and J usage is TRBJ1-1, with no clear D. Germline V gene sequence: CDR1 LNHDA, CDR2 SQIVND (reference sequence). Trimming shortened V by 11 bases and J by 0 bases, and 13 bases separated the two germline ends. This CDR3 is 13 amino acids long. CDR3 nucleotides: TGTGCCTCAGGACGGGGAATGAACACTGAAGCTTTCTTT. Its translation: CASGRGMNTEAFF.

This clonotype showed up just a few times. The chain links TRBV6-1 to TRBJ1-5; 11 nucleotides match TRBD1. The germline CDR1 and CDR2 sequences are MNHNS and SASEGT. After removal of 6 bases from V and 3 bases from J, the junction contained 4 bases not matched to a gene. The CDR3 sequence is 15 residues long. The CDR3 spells CASREGQGDNQPQHF. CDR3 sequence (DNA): TGTGCCAGCAGAGAGGGACAGGGGGACAATCAGCCCCAGCATTTT.